These T cell receptor beta chains were read from a single sample in a study of Graves' ophthalmopathy and Graves' hyperthyroidism. TCRdb processed the multiplex PCR reads anew with MiXCR; each CDR3 protein has one entry. Of 740,000 or so distinct CDR3 sequences listed, about 44% are singletons. Sample: peripheral blood. The receptors shown here come from an adult man with Graves' ophthalmopathy. CDR3s include the opening cysteine and the closing phenylalanine or tryptophan.

CDR3: CASTKVGTGYGNTIYF; J: TRBJ1-3; V: TRBV9
CDR3: CASSISWTGGYEQYF; J: TRBJ2-7; V: TRBV19
CDR3: CASSVTRVTEKLFF; J: TRBJ1-4; V: TRBV7-9
CDR3: CATSRGSAPLEQYF; J: TRBJ2-7; V: TRBV15
CDR3: CASSLWGAAEAFF; J: TRBJ1-1; V: TRBV2
CDR3: CASSWASDTEAFF; J: TRBJ1-1; V: TRBV5-1
CDR3: CASSLQGDSEKLFF; J: TRBJ1-4; V: TRBV5-1
CDR3: CASSQPDTRNQPQHF; J: TRBJ1-5; V: TRBV24-1
CDR3: CASSQALGTGDMNTEAFF; J: TRBJ1-1; V: TRBV11-2
CDR3: CSVELAYGGLYLTQYF; J: TRBJ2-5; V: TRBV29-1
CDR3: CASSGQGGVQETQYF; J: TRBJ2-5; V: TRBV9
CDR3: CASSSQSGSYTGELFF; J: TRBJ2-2; V: TRBV7-9
CDR3: CASSSDPRREKLFF; J: TRBJ1-4; V: TRBV7-4
CDR3: CSARVSSGYEQYF; J: TRBJ2-7; V: TRBV20-1
CDR3: CASSEMGGAYQPQHF; J: TRBJ1-5; V: TRBV2
CDR3: CAGTGISGYTF; J: TRBJ1-2; V: TRBV10-3
CDR3: CASSPPSTENQPQHF; J: TRBJ1-5; V: TRBV24-1
CDR3: CASSRRGTNYGYTF; J: TRBJ1-2; V: TRBV7-2
CDR3: CASSLGLAGEETQYF; J: TRBJ2-5; V: TRBV7-2
CDR3: CASSGSGTGNTIYF; J: TRBJ1-3; V: TRBV2
CDR3: CASSRPTGTYTF; J: TRBJ1-2; V: TRBV6-5
CDR3: CSARGGPYGYTF; J: TRBJ1-2; V: TRBV20-1
CDR3: CASSGRTASSSYTF; J: TRBJ1-2; V: TRBV10-3
CDR3: CSAPGPRLVGQYF; J: TRBJ2-7; V: TRBV20-1
CDR3: CASSIPPENYGNTIYF; J: TRBJ1-3; V: TRBV19
CDR3: CASSYGQGGEKLFF; J: TRBJ1-4; V: TRBV7-2
CDR3: CASSPSVAGGTGELFF; J: TRBJ2-2; V: TRBV9
CDR3: CSVLADYQETQYF; J: TRBJ2-5; V: TRBV29-1
CDR3: CSAGQGHEQYF; J: TRBJ2-7; V: TRBV29-1
CDR3: CASRSGGGPYEQYF; J: TRBJ2-7; V: TRBV12-3/TRBV12-4
CDR3: CASSGSLPGLGYGYTF; J: TRBJ1-2; V: TRBV2
CDR3: CSATGQGNYGYTF; J: TRBJ1-2; V: TRBV29-1
CDR3: CASSQQTGVNTEAFF; J: TRBJ1-1; V: TRBV14
CDR3: CASSTGTEETQYF; J: TRBJ2-5; V: TRBV7-9
CDR3: CASSYGTLSSYEQYF; J: TRBJ2-7; V: TRBV7-2
CDR3: CASSLQTGNTIYF; J: TRBJ1-3; V: TRBV5-1
CDR3: CASSERDTITGELFF; J: TRBJ2-2; V: TRBV2
CDR3: CASSRDRAKGEQYF; J: TRBJ2-7; V: TRBV7-9
CDR3: CASRPGTWNEKLFF; J: TRBJ1-4; V: TRBV27
CDR3: CAISDSGRAYNEQFF; J: -; V: TRBV10-3